This T cell receptor (beta chain) appears in the sequencing data of a study (dated by TCRdb to 2015 to 2016). About the full investigation: In people whose bodies naturally kept HIV infection under control, the researchers looked into where HIV persistence comes from.

Notes on this clonotype: Its antigen specificity is not known. No base quality values were provided; no much bigger clone lies one nucleotide off.

The protocol used for the library was 5' RACE. The instrument given in TCRdb is Illumina HiSeq 2000. The public reads were reanalyzed by TCRdb: fastp trimming at Q25, MiXCR alignment, in-frame beta chains only. Each record represents a unique CDR3 protein, reported with the most common genes and DNA among its rows. Within this sample are over 200 distinct CDR3 sequences, with about 29% of them counted one time only. Of the sample, 17% falls within the top ten clones. The germline ends are 12 bases apart after V is trimmed by 1 base and J by 2 bases. Inclusive of the bounding cysteine and phenylalanine, the CDR3 is 17 residues long. This entry keeps only the CDR3 DNA: 51 bases, framed from base 1. The germline V gene gives CDR1 as SGHAT and CDR2 as FQNNGV.

Here the chain combines TRBV11-2 and TRBJ2-6, with the D gene too uncertain to name. This TCR came from a male donor with HIV. What was sequenced was central memory T cells from blood PBMCs. Per the publication, the cell subset or site label means: central memory CD4+ T cells. The nucleotides are TGTGCCAGCAGCTTAGCGGCGGAAAGGGCTGGGGCCAACGTCCTGACTTTC. This sequence encodes CASSLAAERAGANVLTF.